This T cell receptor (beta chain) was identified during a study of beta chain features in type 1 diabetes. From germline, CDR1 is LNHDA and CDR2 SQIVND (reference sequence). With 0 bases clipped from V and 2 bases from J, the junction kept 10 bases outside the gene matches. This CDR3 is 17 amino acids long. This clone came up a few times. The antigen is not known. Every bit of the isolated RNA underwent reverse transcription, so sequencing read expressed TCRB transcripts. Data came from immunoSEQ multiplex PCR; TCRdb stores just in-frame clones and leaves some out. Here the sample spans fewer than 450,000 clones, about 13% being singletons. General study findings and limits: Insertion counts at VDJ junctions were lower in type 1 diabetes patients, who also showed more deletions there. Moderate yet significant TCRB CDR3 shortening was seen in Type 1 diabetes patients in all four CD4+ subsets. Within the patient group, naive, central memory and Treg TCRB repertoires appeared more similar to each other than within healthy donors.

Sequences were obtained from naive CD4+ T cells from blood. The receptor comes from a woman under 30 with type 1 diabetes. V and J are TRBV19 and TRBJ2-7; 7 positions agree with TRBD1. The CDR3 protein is CASSIDLGTELAYEQYF. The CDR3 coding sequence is TGTGCCAGTAGTATAGATCTGGGGACAGAGTTGGCCTACGAGCAGTACTTC. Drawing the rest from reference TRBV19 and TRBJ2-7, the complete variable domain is DGGITQSPKYLFRKEGQNVTLSCEQNLNHDAMYWYRQDPGQGLRLIYYSQIVNDFQKGDIAEGYSVSREKKESFPLTVTSAQKNPTAFYLCASSIDLGTELAYEQYFGPGTRLTVT.